This is a list of T cell receptor beta chains from one sample in a study of T cells in Graves' hyperthyroidism and ophthalmopathy. In TCRdb, the multiplex PCR reads were re-called with MiXCR into one record per CDR3 protein. The sample has roughly 520,000 distinct CDR3 sequences; 24% are singletons. Sequencing was done on a sample of blood. All receptors derive from a woman aged 25 to 39 with Graves' ophthalmopathy. Both conserved end residues are trimmed from each CDR3. Only some rows state a clone size, as once, few, many or a class for expanded clones.

TRBJ1-6 | 10 | TRBV12-3/TRBV12-4 | NA | ASSVTAGPLH
TRBJ1-1 | 13 | TRBV6-2/TRBV6-3 | many | ASTAPGQGRTEAF
TRBJ2-7 | 11 | TRBV20-1 | once | SADGGSDYEQY
TRBJ1-5 | 12 | TRBV6-1 | few | ASSDGSENQPQH
TRBJ2-4 | 14 | TRBV11-1 | few | ASSLGRREAKNIKY
TRBJ1-2 | 13 | TRBV24-1 | many | ATSDENTGDYGYT
TRBJ1-2 | 11 | TRBV28 | NA | SSRTGVSYGYT
TRBJ2-4 | 16 | TRBV11-2 | NA | ASSSTRLGTRGKNIQY
TRBJ2-7 | 12 | TRBV12-3/TRBV12-4 | many | ASSYTGTAYEQY
TRBJ2-2 | 12 | TRBV6-1 | NA | ASKKRVNTGELF
TRBJ2-5 | 14 | TRBV7-2 | many | ASSIRQGASQETQY
TRBJ2-7 | 13 | TRBV12-3/TRBV12-4 | once | ASSLAGRQGVEQY
TRBJ2-5 | 11 | TRBV7-2 | NA | ASRLRGRETQY
TRBJ2-2 | 13 | TRBV10-3 | few | ATSQGSWGTGELF
TRBJ1-1 | 11 | TRBV27 | many | ASSNRGNTEAF
TRBJ1-5 | 13 | TRBV10-3 | once | ATTGQGGVNQPQH
TRBJ2-7 | 13 | TRBV6-1 | once | ASNRAGGSDYEQY